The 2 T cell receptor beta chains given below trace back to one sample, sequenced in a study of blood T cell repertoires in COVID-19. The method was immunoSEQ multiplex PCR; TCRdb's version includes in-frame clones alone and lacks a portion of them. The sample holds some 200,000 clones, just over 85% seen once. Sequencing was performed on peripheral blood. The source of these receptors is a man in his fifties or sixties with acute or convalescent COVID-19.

CDR3 residues: CASSEYWQTGGYTF. Written as DNA, the CDR3 is TGTGCCAGCAGTGAATATTGGCAAACGGGTGGCTACACCTTC. This chain links TRBV25-1 with TRBJ1-2; D remains ambiguous. This CDR3 comprises 14 residues. V lost 0 bases and J 7 bases, leaving 12 bases between the germline ends. Germline values: CDR1 MGHDK, CDR2 SYGVNS.

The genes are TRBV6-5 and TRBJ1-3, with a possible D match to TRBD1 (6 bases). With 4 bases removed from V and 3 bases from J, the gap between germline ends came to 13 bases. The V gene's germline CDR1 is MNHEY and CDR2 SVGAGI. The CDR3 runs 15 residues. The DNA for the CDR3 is TGTGCCAGCAGTTCCAATACAGGGTTTGGAAACACCATATATTTT. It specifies CASSSNTGFGNTIYF.